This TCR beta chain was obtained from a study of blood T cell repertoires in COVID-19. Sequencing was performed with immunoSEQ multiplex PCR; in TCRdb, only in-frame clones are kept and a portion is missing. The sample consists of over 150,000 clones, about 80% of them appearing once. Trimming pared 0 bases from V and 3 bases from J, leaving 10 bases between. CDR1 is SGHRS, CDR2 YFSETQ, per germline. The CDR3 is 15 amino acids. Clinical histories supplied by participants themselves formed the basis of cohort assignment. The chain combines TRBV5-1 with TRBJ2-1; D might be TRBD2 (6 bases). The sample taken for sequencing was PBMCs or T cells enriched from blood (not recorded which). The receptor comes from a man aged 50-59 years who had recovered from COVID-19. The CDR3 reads CASSLEPSDYNEQFF. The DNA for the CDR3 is TGCGCCAGCAGCTTGGAGCCTAGCGACTACAATGAGCAGTTCTTC.